Below, 12 T cell receptor beta chains from the same sample are listed, as sequenced in a study of patients and donors after allogeneic stem cell transplantation. MiXCR was run by TCRdb on the RT-PCR reads, yielding one entry per CDR3 protein. Of around 150,000 distinct CDR3 sequences listed, approximately 40% are singletons. Source material: blood, either unsorted or a sorted T cell fraction (not recorded which). Source of these receptors: a human donor who was either an allogeneic HSCT recipient or a stem cell or donor lymphocyte infusion donor (not recorded which). It is not recorded whose cells these are; they may come from a transplant donor.

J is TRBJ1-1 and V is TRBV6-4; the match to TRBD1 covers 7 bases. The CDR3 contains 15 residues. CDR1 and CDR2 (germline): MRHNA, SNTAGT. J gave up 4 bases and V 5 bases, and 10 bases lay outside the gene matches. CDR3 nucleotides: TGTGCCAGCAGTCGGGACAGCTTTAGAAGCACTGAAGCTTTCTTT. Its protein is CASSRDSFRSTEAFF.

The rearrangement uses TRBV10-3 and TRBJ1-1; 7 nucleotides line up with TRBD1. V lost 10 bases, J lost 1 base, and 6 bases stayed unmatched. The V gene's germline CDR1 is ENHRY and CDR2 SYGVKD. This CDR3 is 13 amino acids long. The CDR3 here is CATHRGENTEAFF. CDR3 DNA: TGTGCCACCCACAGGGGCGAGAACACTGAAGCTTTCTTT.

The chain combines TRBV29-1 with TRBJ2-2; D ambiguous. This CDR3 has 15 amino acids. Germline assignment: CDR1 SQVTM and CDR2 ANQGSEA. V dropped 0 bases and J dropped 2 bases, with 10 bases sitting between them. This CDR3 reads CSVEDPKGNTGELFF. CDR3 in DNA: TGCAGCGTTGAAGATCCTAAGGGAAACACCGGGGAGCTGTTTTTT.

This clonotype was seen a few times. The rearrangement links TRBV6-5 to TRBJ1-1; 8 positions match TRBD1. This CDR3 spans 14 amino acids. Germline V gene data show CDR1 as MNHEY and CDR2 as SVGAGI. The junction had 4 bases not matched to a gene; V was cut back by 3 bases and J by 4 bases. The CDR3 DNA reads TGTGCCAGCAGTTATACCGACAGGGGCACTGAAGCTTTCTTT. It yields the protein CASSYTDRGTEAFF.

J is TRBJ1-1 and V is TRBV28; possible D gene TRBD1, 6 bases. V was pared by 6 bases and J by 1 base, with 12 bases between. Germline CDR1 reads MDHEN; CDR2 reads SYDVKM. The CDR3 is made up of 14 amino acids. CDR3 coding DNA: TGTGCCAGCAGCCCCCTGGGGGCGAACACTGAAGCTTTCTTT. This codes for CASSPLGANTEAFF.

This clonotype has just a few counts. The chain joins TRBV20-1 to TRBJ1-5; 8 nucleotides agree with TRBD1. V trimming: 5 bases; J trimming: 7 bases; junction bases outside the gene matches: 10. This CDR3 is built from 14 residues. Germline values: CDR1 DFQATT, CDR2 SNEGSKA (reference sequence). CDR3 sequence reads: CSASDRVGEQPQHF. In DNA form, the CDR3 reads TGCAGTGCTTCGGACAGGGTCGGAGAACAGCCCCAGCATTTT.

The chain combines TRBV5-6 with TRBJ2-5, with D uncertain. The length of the CDR3 is 14 residues. Trimming removed 1 base at V and 5 bases at J, with 12 bases between. Germline CDR1 SGHDT, CDR2 YYEEEE. CDR3: CASSLFQGRETQYF. CDR3 DNA sequence: TGTGCCAGCAGCTTGTTTCAAGGGCGGGAGACCCAGTACTTC.

Details on this clonotype: The CDR3 carries no conserved terminal phenylalanine or tryptophan, so it likely arises from a read error. This chain uses TRBV6-6 with TRBJ1-1; D ambiguous. This CDR3 has 15 amino acids. Looked up from germline, CDR1 is MNHNY and CDR2 is SVGAGI (reference sequence). The V and J ends lost 7 bases and 4 bases respectively, with 19 bases between them. The CDR3 loop reads CASTLVFGGGTEAFL. As DNA, the CDR3 is TGTGCCAGCACTCTGGTCTTCGGCGGAGGCACTGAAGCTTTCTTG.

Only a few counts were recorded for this clonotype. The CDR3 DNA reads as TGCAGCGTTGAATCCAACCAGTGGAACTATGGCTACACCTTC. This sequence encodes CSVESNQWNYGYTF. The rearrangement links TRBV29-1 to TRBJ1-2, with D unresolved. V was cut by 2 bases and J by 2 bases, with 12 bases left in between. This CDR3 spans 14 amino acids. Germline values: CDR1 SQVTM, CDR2 ANQGSEA.

The V and J genes are TRBV20-1 and TRBJ1-1, with no clear D. Germline V gives CDR1 DFQATT, CDR2 SNEGSKA (reference sequence). Trimming left V 3 bases short and J 5 bases short, with 19 bases between. The CDR3 covers 15 residues. CDR3 DNA sequence: TGCAGTGCTAGTCATGGCTTCCACCTCGGAACTGAAGCTTTCTTT. It specifies CSASHGFHLGTEAFF.

This rearrangement joins TRBV28 to TRBJ1-1; 7 bases align to TRBD1. This CDR3 has 13 residues. The germline gives CDR1 MDHEN, CDR2 SYDVKM. V lost 5 bases to trimming and J lost 3 bases; unmatched junction nucleotides: 3. Here the CDR3 DNA reads TGTGCCAGCAGTCCACAGGGGTACACTGAAGCTTTCTTT. It yields the protein CASSPQGYTEAFF.

The chain links TRBV20-1 to TRBJ1-6; D gene ambiguous. Germline V gives CDR1 DFQATT, CDR2 SNEGSKA (reference sequence). V lost 3 bases and J lost 9, with 18 bases in between. CDR3 length: 15 amino acids. CDR3 sequence: CSASETLGWGSPLHF. The CDR3 DNA reads TGCAGTGCTAGTGAGACCCTAGGCTGGGGTTCACCCCTCCACTTT.